What follows is one T cell receptor (beta chain) and its context. The data were obtained in a study of T cell clones after liver transplantation. Germline assignment: CDR1 SQVTM and CDR2 ANQGSEA. The CDR3 is 13 amino acids. Germline trimming cut 5 bases from V and 5 bases from J; bases unmatched to any gene: 6. Measured with immunoSEQ multiplex PCR; TCRdb has only the in-frame clones, and not every one. The data contain tens of thousands of clones, 65% to 85% of them singletons. This receptor was obtained from a human donor who received a liver transplant. The chain employs TRBV29-1 and TRBJ2-5; 9 nucleotides line up with TRBD1. This specimen consisted of CD4+ T cells from blood, obtained before liver transplant. CDR3 protein: CSVKQGAEETQYF. The CDR3 bases are TGCAGCGTTAAACAGGGGGCTGAGGAGACCCAGTACTTC.